This T cell receptor (beta chain) was obtained from a study of CD8+CD57+ T cells in acquired aplastic anemia. Overall study context: CD4+ and CD8+ cells, once sorted, gave DNA averaging 3.2 ug.

Investigators profiled TCR beta VDJ and CDR3 from genomic DNA template. TCRdb ran MiXCR on the reads and lists one entry per CDR3 protein. The table has 200,000 to 250,000 distinct CDR3 sequences, almost 35% seen once. This CDR3 spans 13 amino acids. Per the germline V gene, CDR1 is SGHAT and CDR2 is FQDESV (reference sequence). The J segment lost 8 bases and the V segment lost 1 base, leaving 2 bases of the junction unmatched. The V call is TRBV11-1, the J call TRBJ2-1, with TRBD2 matching 7 bases. This clonotype originated in a human donor in good health, serving as a control. Sequenced input: sorted CD4+, CD8+, or CD8+CD57+ T cells (not recorded which) from PBMCs. As DNA, the CDR3 is TGTGCCAGCAGCTTAGGACTAGCCCATGAGCAGTTCTTC. It yields the protein CASSLGLAHEQFF.